This TCR beta chain was profiled in a study of early T cells in non-severe SARS-CoV-2 infection. Whole-study context: From unsorted whole blood, bulk RNA was sequenced, and the chains remained unpaired.

One entry per CDR3 protein results from TCRdb running MiXCR on the 5' RACE reads. The table includes some 66,000 distinct CDR3 sequences, 12% detected once. The CDR3 length is 15 residues. With 11 bases removed from V and 3 bases from J, the gap between germline ends came to 20 bases. The germline V gene has CDR1 MDHEN and CDR2 SYDVKM. This clonotype was observed many times. The origin of this receptor is an adult who was a healthcare worker with PCR-confirmed SARS-CoV-2 infection or an uninfected control (not recorded which). Sequenced: whole blood. This chain joins TRBV28 and TRBJ1-5; tentatively, D is TRBD1 (6 bases). The CDR3 nucleotides are TGTGCCGTTAGTCAGGGGCTACGAATCAATCAGCCCCAGCATTTT. It codes for CAVSQGLRINQPQHF.